Detailed here is one T cell receptor (beta chain). Some clones are missing from TCRdb's copy, which holds only in-frame ones; the method was immunoSEQ multiplex PCR. The sample contains 360,000 or so clones, approximately 91% of which appear only once. Participants reported their clinical history, and cohort assignment relied on those reports. Contact with a PCR-confirmed or clinician-diagnosed COVID-19 case occurred within 2 weeks of entry. This specimen comes from a study of blood T cell repertoires in COVID-19. Study information: PBMCs, B-cell-depleted T cells, or T cells were the source of the cDNA or gDNA that made up the material.

This CDR3 has 16 residues. CDR1 and CDR2 (germline): SGHAT, FQNNGV. Unmatched junction bases numbered 14, after V lost 5 bases and J lost 5 bases. This clonotype was obtained from a woman aged 25 to 39 who had been exposed to COVID-19. The V call is TRBV11-2, the J call TRBJ1-1, with 7 bases identical to TRBD1. The sample consisted of PBMCs or T cells enriched from blood (not recorded which). Here the CDR3 reads CASSIRRQGGITEAFF. DNA for the CDR3: TGTGCCAGCAGCATCCGAAGACAGGGAGGAATAACTGAAGCTTTCTTT.